This T cell receptor beta chain was sequenced in a study of shared clonotypes between healthy human individuals. Of note for this clone: Different DNA sequences within this sample yield the same CDR3.

The protocol was immunoSEQ multiplex PCR, while the TCRdb copy is restricted to in-frame clones and leaves out a portion. The repertoire has about 2 million clones, about 95% of them found once; the top ten carry 0.9% to 1.4%. The CDR3 has 14 residues. Germline CDR1 MNHEY, CDR2 SMNVEV (reference sequence). The trim removed 5 bases at V and 0 bases at J, leaving 4 bases unmatched. Terminally differentiated effector memory CD45RA+ cells were excluded by CCR7 positive selection of CD45RO-negative cells. The TCR sequence derives from a man between 18 and 35 years old in good health. This chain joins TRBV27 and TRBJ2-7, with 7 bases fitting TRBD1. Sequences were obtained from naive CD8+ T cells sorted from blood. This CDR3 reads CASSRQGPSYEQYF. In nucleotides, the CDR3 is TGTGCCAGCAGTCGACAGGGCCCCTCCTACGAGCAGTACTTC.